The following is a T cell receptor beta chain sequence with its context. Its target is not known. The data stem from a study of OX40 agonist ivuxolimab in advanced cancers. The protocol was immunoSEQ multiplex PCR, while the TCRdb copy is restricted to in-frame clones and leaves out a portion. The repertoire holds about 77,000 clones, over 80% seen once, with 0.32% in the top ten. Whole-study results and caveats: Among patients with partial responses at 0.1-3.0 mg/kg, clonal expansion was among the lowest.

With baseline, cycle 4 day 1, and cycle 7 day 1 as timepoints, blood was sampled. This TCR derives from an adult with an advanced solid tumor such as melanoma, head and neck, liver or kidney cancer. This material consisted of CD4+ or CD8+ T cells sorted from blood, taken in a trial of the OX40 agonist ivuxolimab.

The CDR3 DNA is TGTGCCTGGACCCCCGAGTCCTACGAGCAGTACTTC. It is translated as CAWTPESYEQYF. This chain connects TRBV30 to TRBJ2-7, with D unresolved. The V gene lost 4 bases and the J gene lost 1 base, with 8 bases spanning the gap. The CDR3 is made up of 12 amino acids. Germline CDR1 is GTSNPN and CDR2 is SVGIG (reference sequence).